These 23 T cell receptor beta chains share one sample of origin, sequenced in a study of T cell clonotyping in hematopoietic cell transplantation. Profiling relied on immunoSEQ multiplex PCR, and the TCRdb table lists in-frame clones only, not all of them. The sample lists around 5,000 clones, 72% occurring once. Source: PBMCs, taken 100 days after allogeneic stem cell transplant. The receptors stem from a female patient in her fifties or sixties who had an allogeneic stem cell transplant, so the T cells may come from the graft donor. Some clones in this sample may be carry-over from other donors' samples.

The chain recombines TRBV7-9 with TRBJ1-1, with no clear D. Between the trimmed V and J ends, which lost 7 bases and 0 bases, there was a span of 9 bases. The CDR3 loop spans 13 amino acids. The germline V gene has CDR1 SEHNR and CDR2 FQNEAQ (reference sequence). CDR3 sequence: CASTAPMNTEAFF. The DNA of the CDR3 is TGTGCCAGCACCGCCCCTATGAACACTGAAGCTTTCTTT.

This clone was recorded a few times. The chain combines TRBV6-1 with TRBJ2-2; D uncertain. Trimming cost V 6 bases and J 4 bases, with 6 bases left between them. The CDR3 consists of 12 residues. CDR1 is MNHNS, CDR2 SASEGT, per germline. The CDR3 DNA follows: TGTGCCAGCAGGTACAGCACCGGGGAGCTGTTTTTT. Amino acids: CASRYSTGELFF.

CDR3 protein: CATSRDSGELFF. DNA of the CDR3: TGTGCCACCAGCAGAGATTCCGGGGAGCTGTTTTTT. The rearrangement uses TRBV15 and TRBJ2-2, with D unresolved. Trimming pared 0 bases from V and 6 bases from J, leaving 2 bases between. CDR1 is LNHNV, CDR2 YYDKDF, per germline (reference sequence). The CDR3 spans 12 residues.

This sequence joins TRBV7-2 and TRBJ2-7; possibly TRBD2 for D (5 bases). Germline V lookup: CDR1 SGHTA, CDR2 FQGNSA. Trimming shortened V by 3 bases and J by 9 bases, and 18 bases separated the two germline ends. The CDR3 spans 14 residues. The DNA for the CDR3 is TGTGCCAGCAGCTTTCTCGGGGAAGCTACGATGCAGTACTTC. It yields the protein CASSFLGEATMQYF.

This rearrangement joins TRBV2 to TRBJ1-3; 9 positions agree with TRBD1. CDR1 is SNHLY, CDR2 FYNNEI, per germline. This CDR3 comprises 17 residues. The V gene end was trimmed by 6 bases and the J gene end by 0 bases; junction bases not matched to a gene: 9. The CDR3 is CASRDRGHSYSGNTIYF. The CDR3 bases are TGTGCCAGCAGGGACAGGGGACATTCCTACTCTGGAAACACCATATATTTT.

Remarks on this clone: At one of its ends the junction is not consistent with the germline gene, which may arise from a read error. V gene TRBV19 combines with J gene TRBJ1-6, with D possibly TRBD1 on 5 matching bases. The CDR3 is made up of 14 amino acids. Germline V gene sequence: CDR1 LNHDA, CDR2 SQIVND (reference sequence). The CDR3 region is CANAAPRANSPPHF. The CDR3 DNA reads as TGTGCCAACGCGGCCCCCAGGGCAAACTCACCCCCCCACTTT.

The rearrangement links TRBV5-8 to TRBJ1-2; D remains unclear. V was cut by 1 base and J by 6 bases, with 16 bases left in between. The CDR3 length is 15 residues. CDR1 SGHTS and CDR2 YDEGEE come from the germline V gene. CDR3 coding DNA: TGTGCCAGCAGCTTGTTCTCCCAGGCCCAAGATGGCTACACCTTC. Its translation: CASSLFSQAQDGYTF.

This clone was seen a handful of times. The rearrangement uses TRBV14 and TRBJ2-3; D not resolved. Germline V CDR1 and CDR2: SGHDN, FVKESK. This CDR3 contains 12 residues. The ends were cut back, 5 bases at V and 7 bases at J, with 10 bases in the middle. Here the CDR3 reads CASSKVGYTQYF. The CDR3 nucleotides are TGTGCCAGCAGCAAAGTAGGTTATACGCAGTATTTT.

The rearrangement links TRBV14 to TRBJ2-1; TRBD2 aligns across 11 bases. The V segment lost 3 bases and the J segment 8 bases; nucleotides outside the gene matches: 9. The CDR3 length is 16 residues. Germline assignment: CDR1 SGHDN and CDR2 FVKESK. The CDR3 nucleotides read TGTGCCAGCAGCCACCACCGTACTAGCGGGAGCCATGAGCAGTTCTTC. Amino acids: CASSHHRTSGSHEQFF.

This clone was recorded only once. The chain has TRBV5-1 and TRBJ1-3; D gene uncertain. The germline V gene encodes CDR1 SGHRS and CDR2 YFSETQ. The germline V and J ends were trimmed by 2 bases and 0 bases, with 9 bases remaining between them. This CDR3 comprises 15 residues. For the CDR3, the DNA is TGCGCCAGCAGCTTAGCGGCTAGCTCTGGAAACACCATATATTTT. Protein product: CASSLAASSGNTIYF.

The chain couples TRBV7-2 to TRBJ2-3; 11 bases agree with TRBD2. V was pared by 5 bases and J by 4 bases, with 11 bases of the junction left unmatched. CDR3 length: 17 residues. Germline values: CDR1 SGHTA, CDR2 FQGNSA. The DNA of the CDR3 is TGTGCCAGCAGCACTGGGGCACTAGCGGGAGCGGCAGATACGCAGTATTTT. Translating it yields CASSTGALAGAADTQYF.

V gene TRBV5-1 combines with J gene TRBJ2-2, with no clear D. Trimming cost V 0 bases and J 5 bases, with 5 bases left between them. The germline V gene encodes CDR1 SGHRS and CDR2 YFSETQ. This CDR3 contains 13 residues. CDR3 loop: CASSLAGTGELFF. Here the CDR3 DNA reads TGCGCCAGCAGCTTGGCCGGGACCGGGGAGCTGTTTTTT.

The chain is built from TRBV5-1 and TRBJ2-5, with no clear D. The CDR3 contains 16 residues. V lost 3 bases and J 5 bases, leaving 20 bases between the germline ends. The germline CDR1 and CDR2 sequences are SGHRS and YFSETQ. The CDR3 here is CASSSWSLFAGETQYF. The CDR3 bases are TGCGCCAGCAGCTCTTGGTCCCTATTCGCTGGGGAGACCCAGTACTTC.

The genes are TRBV9 and TRBJ2-1, with TRBD2 matching 7 bases. CDR3 length: 16 residues. The V gene end was trimmed by 1 base and the J gene end by 7 bases; junction bases not matched to a gene: 11. Germline values: CDR1 SGDLS, CDR2 YYNGEE. The CDR3 DNA is TGTGCCAGCAGCGTATTGGCGGGTGGGGGGGGGAATGAGCAGTTCTTC. Residues: CASSVLAGGGGNEQFF.

The rearrangement uses TRBV7-6 and TRBJ2-7; TRBD1 matches at 8 bases. The CDR3 spans 14 residues. V lost 0 bases, J lost 7 bases, and 5 bases stayed unmatched. The V gene's germline CDR1 is SGHVS and CDR2 FNYEAQ. CDR3 sequence reads: CASSLATGGKEQYF. CDR3 DNA: TGTGCCAGCAGCTTAGCTACAGGGGGGAAAGAGCAGTACTTC.

The chain carries TRBV7-8 and TRBJ2-5; 12 nucleotides line up with TRBD2. Germline CDR1 and CDR2: SGHVS and FQNEAQ. The J segment lost 5 bases and the V segment lost 5 bases, leaving 6 bases of the junction unmatched. The CDR3 has 15 amino acids. The CDR3 sequence is CASSTSGTSGETQYF. As DNA, the CDR3 is TGTGCCAGCAGCACCTCCGGGACTAGCGGGGAGACCCAGTACTTC.

DNA of the CDR3: TGTGCCAGCAGAAGACGGGAAGGGGACACTGAAGCTTTCTTT. It yields the protein CASRRREGDTEAFF. The chain is built from TRBV2 and TRBJ1-1; a possible D gene is TRBD1 (5 bases). The V and J ends lost 6 bases and 3 bases respectively, with 14 bases between them. The CDR3 loop spans 14 amino acids. Germline V lookup: CDR1 SNHLY, CDR2 FYNNEI.

This clone has a single count. CDR3 bases: TGCGCCAGCAGCCCTACAGGGGGCAGCTACGAGCAGTACTTC. This gives the protein CASSPTGGSYEQYF. The V and J genes are TRBV5-1 and TRBJ2-7; 9 nucleotides align to TRBD1. Per germline, CDR1 SGHRS and CDR2 YFSETQ. V was clipped by 4 bases and J by 3 bases; unmatched bases: 5. This CDR3 has 14 amino acids.

This clone was detected a few times. This chain connects TRBV9 to TRBJ2-7; D ambiguous. This CDR3 region has 15 residues. Trimming cost V 0 bases and J 3 bases, with 13 bases left between them. From germline, CDR1 is SGDLS and CDR2 YYNGEE. The CDR3 reads CASSVDDSPYYEQYF. The CDR3 nucleotides are TGTGCCAGCAGCGTAGACGACTCGCCGTACTACGAGCAGTACTTC.

The chain has TRBV27 and TRBJ2-7; 11 positions match TRBD2. CDR1 is MNHEY and CDR2 is SMNVEV in the germline V gene (reference sequence). Trimming took 3 bases from V and 8 from J; bases not matched to a gene: 15. The CDR3 is made up of 17 amino acids. CDR3 DNA sequence: TGTGCCAGCAGTTTCCCTGGACTAGCGGGCAGCCTTAAAAAGCAGTACTTC. Protein sequence: CASSFPGLAGSLKKQYF.

Of note for this clone: This CDR3 is also generated by other DNA sequences in the sample. The V and J genes are TRBV9 and TRBJ2-2; weak D call: TRBD2 (6 bases). The CDR3 is made up of 15 amino acids. The germline V gene encodes CDR1 SGDLS and CDR2 YYNGEE. Trimming removed 0 bases from V and 5 bases from J, with 11 bases in between. The chain's CDR3 is CASSVEPSATGELFF. The CDR3 DNA follows: TGTGCCAGCAGCGTAGAACCTAGCGCAACCGGGGAGCTGTTTTTT.

This chain uses TRBV11-2 with TRBJ2-7; 7 bases match TRBD2. Per germline, CDR1 SGHAT and CDR2 FQNNGV. V trimming: 5 bases; J trimming: 3 bases; junction bases outside the gene matches: 10. The CDR3 has 15 amino acids. CDR3 loop: CASSPRPSGVYEQYF. CDR3 DNA sequence: TGTGCCAGCAGCCCAAGGCCTAGCGGTGTCTACGAGCAGTACTTC.

The rearrangement joins TRBV6-1 to TRBJ1-4, with 9 positions matching TRBD1. With V trimmed by 6 bases and J by 8 bases, 7 bases remained unmatched. The CDR3 has 14 residues. Germline lookup yields CDR1 MNHNS and CDR2 SASEGT. CDR3 residues: CASRRGQGDEKLFF. CDR3 nucleotides: TGTGCCAGCAGACGGGGACAGGGAGACGAAAAACTGTTTTTT.